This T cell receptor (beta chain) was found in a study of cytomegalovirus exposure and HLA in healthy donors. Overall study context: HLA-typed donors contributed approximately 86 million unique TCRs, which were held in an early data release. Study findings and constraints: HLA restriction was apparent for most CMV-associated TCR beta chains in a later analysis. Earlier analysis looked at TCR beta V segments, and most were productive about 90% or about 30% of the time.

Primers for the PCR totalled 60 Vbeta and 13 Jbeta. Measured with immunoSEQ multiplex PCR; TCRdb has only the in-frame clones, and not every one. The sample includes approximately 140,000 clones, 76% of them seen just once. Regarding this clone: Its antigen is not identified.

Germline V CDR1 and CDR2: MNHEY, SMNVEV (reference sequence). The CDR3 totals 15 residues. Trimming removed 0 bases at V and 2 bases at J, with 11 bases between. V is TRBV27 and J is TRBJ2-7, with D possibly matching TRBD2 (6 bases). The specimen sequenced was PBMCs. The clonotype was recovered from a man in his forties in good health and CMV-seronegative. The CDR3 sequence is CASSLSGGNAYEQYF. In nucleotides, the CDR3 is TGTGCCAGCAGTTTATCGGGAGGTAATGCCTACGAGCAGTACTTC.